The 24 T cell receptor beta chains listed next were all sequenced from one sample in a study of cytomegalovirus exposure and HLA in healthy donors. The PCR employed 60 Vbeta primers together with 13 Jbeta primers. Using immunoSEQ multiplex PCR, the repertoire was profiled, and TCRdb retains in-frame clones only, with some absent. This table holds tens of thousands of clones. The sample taken for sequencing was PBMCs. These receptor sequences come from a male donor in good health and CMV-seronegative.

CDR3 region: CASSFQRGGTDTQYF. DNA of the CDR3: TGCGCCAGCAGCTTTCAGCGGGGGGGCACAGATACGCAGTATTTT. J is TRBJ2-3 and V is TRBV5-1; TRBD2 agrees at 9 bases. CDR1 and CDR2 (germline): SGHRS, YFSETQ. J was trimmed by 1 base and V by 2 bases; bases with no gene match: 2. The CDR3 loop spans 15 amino acids.

V and J are TRBV4-3 and TRBJ2-5; D is uncertain. Germline lookup yields CDR1 LGHNA and CDR2 YSLEER. Trimming took off 0 bases at V and 5 bases at J, with 10 bases between the two ends. This CDR3 is built from 14 residues. For the CDR3, the DNA is TGCGCCAGCAGCCAAGATAAAAGCGTGGAGACCCAGTACTTC. Translated: CASSQDKSVETQYF.

The chain links TRBV18 to TRBJ1-1; 9 nucleotides line up with TRBD1. The CDR3 spans 15 residues. From germline, CDR1 is KGHSH and CDR2 LQKENI. With 4 bases clipped from V and 1 base from J, the junction kept 4 bases outside the gene matches. CDR3 nucleotide sequence: TGTGCCAGCTCACTCCGACAGGGGGAGAACACTGAAGCTTTCTTT. Its protein product is CASSLRQGENTEAFF.

The chain carries TRBV19 and TRBJ1-5; 8 nucleotides match TRBD1. Trimming at V came to 1 base and at J to 11 bases, leaving 4 bases not matched to a gene. CDR3 length equals 13 residues. Germline CDR1 is LNHDA and CDR2 is SQIVND (reference sequence). As DNA, the CDR3 is TGTGCCAGTAGTATAGGGAGACAGGGGTCCCAGCATTTT. Amino acids: CASSIGRQGSQHF.

The genes are TRBV5-1 and TRBJ2-2; 9 bases are a match to TRBD2. Germline V gene sequence: CDR1 SGHRS, CDR2 YFSETQ. With 0 bases clipped from V and 6 bases from J, the junction kept 6 bases outside the gene matches. CDR3 size: 16 residues. CDR3: CASSLVAGGPSGELFF. CDR3 nucleotide sequence: TGCGCCAGCAGCTTGGTGGCGGGGGGGCCGTCCGGGGAGCTGTTTTTT.

This rearrangement joins TRBV27 to TRBJ1-5; possibly TRBD1 for D (6 bases). Germline CDR1 reads MNHEY; CDR2 reads SMNVEV (reference sequence). Trimming left V 1 base short and J 4 bases short, with 11 bases between. There are 15 residues in the CDR3. The DNA for the CDR3 is TGTGCCAGCAGTTTATATGGGGGCGGGAATCAGCCCCAGCATTTT. This sequence encodes CASSLYGGGNQPQHF.

V is TRBV7-6 and J is TRBJ2-5, with D perhaps matching TRBD1 (6 bases). There are 15 residues in the CDR3. Trimming pared 0 bases from V and 2 bases from J, leaving 10 bases between. The germline gives CDR1 SGHVS, CDR2 FNYEAQ. CDR3 in DNA: TGTGCCAGCAGCTTAGCGGACAGTTTTCAAGAGACCCAGTACTTC. This sequence encodes CASSLADSFQETQYF.

The chain carries TRBV6-5 and TRBJ2-7; TRBD2 is a possible D gene (5 bases). The V and J ends lost 0 bases and 8 bases respectively, with 14 bases between them. CDR1 is MNHEY and CDR2 is SVGAGI in the germline V gene. This CDR3 spans 14 amino acids. This CDR3 is CASSYSIYGLQQYF. The CDR3 DNA is TGTGCCAGCAGTTACTCGATATATGGACTCCAGCAGTACTTC.

The chain links TRBV5-1 to TRBJ2-7, with 8 bases matching TRBD1. The V segment lost 0 bases and the J segment 3 bases; nucleotides outside the gene matches: 5. CDR1 and CDR2 from the germline V gene are SGHRS and YFSETQ. The CDR3 is 15 amino acids. The CDR3 DNA reads TGCGCCAGCAGCTTGGCAGGCAGGGGGCTCTACGAGCAGTACTTC. Its translation is CASSLAGRGLYEQYF.

The chain joins TRBV27 to TRBJ1-4; 9 nucleotides match TRBD1. Germline V gives CDR1 MNHEY, CDR2 SMNVEV (reference sequence). J lost 7 bases, V lost 6 bases, and 9 bases had no gene match. CDR3 size: 15 residues. The CDR3 nucleotides are TGTGCCAGCAGGGCCACCGGGACAGGGCTTGAAAAACTGTTTTTT. It codes for CASRATGTGLEKLFF.

The chain uses TRBV19 and TRBJ1-5; D ambiguous. Germline CDR1 LNHDA, CDR2 SQIVND (reference sequence). V dropped 3 bases and J dropped 9 bases, with 9 bases sitting between them. The CDR3 has 12 residues. CDR3 sequence (DNA): TGTGCCAGTAGTATCCCACCGGGGCCCCAGCATTTT. It yields the protein CASSIPPGPQHF.

V usage is TRBV9 and J usage is TRBJ2-7; D ambiguous. CDR1 SGDLS and CDR2 YYNGEE come from the germline V gene. Trimming shortened V by 1 base and J by 0 bases, and 8 bases separated the two germline ends. CDR3 length equals 14 residues. This CDR3 is CASSVSVSSYEQYF. The CDR3, as DNA: TGTGCCAGCAGCGTAAGCGTCTCCTCCTACGAGCAGTACTTC. The full variable domain, with the rest looked up from reference TRBV9 and TRBJ2-7, is DSGVTQTPKHLITATGQRVTLRCSPRSGDLSVYWYQQSLDQGLQFLIQYYNGEERAKGNILERFSAQQFPDLHSELNLSSLELGDSALYFCASSVSVSSYEQYFGPGTRLTVT.

The chain links TRBV18 to TRBJ1-4, with 8 bases matching TRBD1. This CDR3 is 16 amino acids long. J gave up 8 bases and V 0 bases, and 8 bases lay outside the gene matches. CDR1 and CDR2 (germline): KGHSH, LQKENI. In DNA, the CDR3 is TGTGCCAGCTCACCACCGTTAGGACAGGGAAACGAAAAACTGTTTTTT. This sequence encodes CASSPPLGQGNEKLFF.

On this clone itself: At the DNA level, this CDR3 is encoded by other sequences in the same sample as well. The chain combines TRBV6-5 with TRBJ2-7; D is undetermined. Deletions cut 6 bases from V and 2 bases from J, with 8 bases between. Germline-derived CDR1 and CDR2 are MNHEY and SVGAGI. The CDR3 runs to 12 residues. The CDR3 sequence: CASSTGAYEQYF. The CDR3 DNA reads as TGTGCCAGCAGCACGGGTGCCTACGAGCAGTACTTC.

CDR3 nucleotides: TGCGCCAGCAGGGGTACCCAGGGTTCCTACGAGCAGTACTTC. This encodes CASRGTQGSYEQYF. The V gene is TRBV5-1, the J gene TRBJ2-7; a weak D match, TRBD1 (5 bases). The CDR3 runs to 14 residues. The germline CDR1 and CDR2 sequences are SGHRS and YFSETQ. Trimming removed 5 bases from V and 1 base from J, with 13 bases in between.

The rearrangement links TRBV5-4 to TRBJ2-7; 10 positions match TRBD1. Germline CDR1 reads SGHNT; CDR2 reads YYREEE (reference sequence). There are 15 residues in the CDR3. The V and J ends lost 1 base and 7 bases, in that order; junction bases with no gene match: 8. This CDR3 is CASSLNRQGAREQYF. The CDR3 region has the DNA TGTGCCAGCAGCTTGAACCGACAGGGGGCTCGGGAGCAGTACTTC.

J is TRBJ1-1 and V is TRBV27, with D perhaps TRBD1 (5 bases). There are 14 residues in the CDR3. Between the trimmed V and J ends, which lost 2 bases and 1 base, there was a span of 8 bases. Germline V gives CDR1 MNHEY, CDR2 SMNVEV (reference sequence). CDR3 protein: CASSLGAWNTEAFF. CDR3 coding DNA: TGTGCCAGCAGTTTAGGGGCTTGGAACACTGAAGCTTTCTTT.

The chain couples TRBV27 to TRBJ2-7; 11 nucleotides agree with TRBD2. V was clipped by 4 bases and J by 2 bases; unmatched bases: 10. This CDR3 spans 17 amino acids. Germline CDR1 reads MNHEY; CDR2 reads SMNVEV (reference sequence). CDR3 region: CASSYSRSGGAPYEQYF. The DNA of the CDR3 is TGTGCCAGCAGTTACTCTCGTAGCGGGGGGGCACCCTACGAGCAGTACTTC.

The chain couples TRBV4-2 to TRBJ2-5, with 9 bases lining up with TRBD1. Germline CDR1 reads LGHNA; CDR2 reads YNFKEQ. V dropped 3 bases and J dropped 6; count of bases not matched to a gene: 8. The length of the CDR3 is 15 residues. The CDR3 DNA reads TGTGCCAGCAGCCAGCCACAGGGGGCTTTGCAGACCCAGTACTTC. It specifies CASSQPQGALQTQYF.

The J gene is TRBJ1-4, the V gene TRBV4-2; TRBD1 matches at 8 bases. Germline V lookup: CDR1 LGHNA, CDR2 YNFKEQ. CDR3 length: 15 residues. Losses at the gene ends were 3 bases for V and 8 bases for J; bases not matched to a gene: 8. The CDR3 DNA reads TGTGCCAGCAGCCAGGTAGACAGGGGATACGAAAAACTGTTTTTT. Translated, it gives CASSQVDRGYEKLFF.

The chain employs TRBV5-4 and TRBJ1-1; D is undetermined. From germline, CDR1 is SGHNT and CDR2 YYREEE (reference sequence). V lost 4 bases and J 1 base, leaving 5 bases between the germline ends. The CDR3 totals 12 residues. The CDR3 nucleotides are TGTGCCAGCAGCGGCCAGAACACTGAAGCTTTCTTT. Translating it yields CASSGQNTEAFF.

This rearrangement joins TRBV13 to TRBJ1-6, with D perhaps TRBD1 (5 bases). The V end was cut by 5 bases, the J end by 10 bases, with 18 bases between. Germline CDR1 and CDR2: PRHDT and FYEKMQ (reference sequence). This CDR3 is 15 amino acids long. CDR3 in amino acids: CASSLQTGRKSPLHF. Here the CDR3 DNA reads TGTGCCAGCAGCCTTCAAACAGGAAGAAAATCACCCCTCCACTTT.

The V and J genes are TRBV6-1 and TRBJ1-2, with D possibly matching TRBD1 (6 bases). The CDR3 runs 15 residues. Germline assignment: CDR1 MNHNS and CDR2 SASEGT. Trimming took off 2 bases at V and 5 bases at J, with 15 bases between the two ends. The CDR3 loop is CASSEIKGVGYGYTF. In DNA form, the CDR3 reads TGTGCCAGCAGTGAAATCAAGGGGGTAGGATATGGCTACACCTTC.

The V and J genes are TRBV6-5 and TRBJ1-1; D is ambiguous. V was pared by 2 bases and J by 2 bases, with 6 bases between. The CDR3 has 13 residues. Germline CDR1 is MNHEY and CDR2 is SVGAGI. DNA of the CDR3: TGTGCCAGCAGTTACACAGTCAACACTGAAGCTTTCTTT. This translates into CASSYTVNTEAFF.